Each of the 13 T cell receptor delta chains below was sequenced from the same sample in a study of gamma-delta T cells after stem cell transplantation. TCRdb processed the RT-PCR reads again with the CATT caller. The sample lists thousands of delta-chain clones; roughly 15% were seen once. Sequencing was performed on gamma-delta T cells. These receptors originate from a human donor. It is not recorded whose cells these are; they may come from a transplant donor.

This clone rates as medium-sized (0.01 to 0.1%). It may be a read error: a sequence one base away is much more abundant. Within the sample, other DNA sequences also encode this same CDR3. V and J are TRDV2 and TRDJ2, with TRDD3 matching over 13 bases. J was trimmed by 8 bases and V by 3 bases; bases with no gene match: 2. CDR3 length: 14 amino acids. Germline CDR1 GEAIGNYY, CDR2 EKD. CDR3 nucleotides: TGTGCCTGTGACGTACTGGGGGATACGGCACAACTCTTCTTT. Protein product: CACDVLGDTAQLFF.

By sample share, this clone is medium-sized. J is TRDJ2 and V is TRDV2, with TRDD3 matching over 9 bases. The junction had 17 bases not matched to a gene; V was cut back by 5 bases and J by 2 bases. The V gene's germline CDR1 is GEAIGNYY and CDR2 EKD. This CDR3 is built from 19 residues. DNA of the CDR3: TGTGCCTGTGGCCCGAGACCTTCCTGGGGGATCCCCTTGACAGCACAACTCTTCTTT. It specifies CACGPRPSWGIPLTAQLFF.

Only a few counts were recorded for this clone. This chain joins TRAV29/DV5 and TRDJ1; 9 bases align to TRDD3. The CDR3 extends over 20 amino acids. CDR1 is NSMFDY, CDR2 ISSIKDK, per germline. V trimming: 1 base; J trimming: 1 base; junction bases outside the gene matches: 20. The CDR3 region is CAASPFLLLGDFLTTDKLIF. DNA for the CDR3: TGTGCAGCAAGCCCATTCCTACTGCTGGGGGATTTTCTAACCACCGATAAACTCATCTTT.

This clone was counted only a few times. This may come from a read error, since a much larger clone is one base off. The V and J genes are TRDV2 and TRDJ3, with 8 bases that match TRDD3. Germline CDR1 is GEAIGNYY and CDR2 is EKD. This CDR3 is 18 amino acids long. In DNA form, the CDR3 reads TGTGCCTGTGACCTACTGGGGGGTAGCTCCTGGGACACCCAACAGATGTTTTTC. Translating gives CACDLLGGSSWDTQQMFF.

As regards this clone: A far larger clone differs by one base, so this is likely a read error. V and J are TRDV2 and TRDJ2; D possibly corresponds to TRDD3 (5 bases). Trimming pared 0 bases from V and 1 base from J, leaving 8 bases between. From germline, CDR1 is GEAIGNYY and CDR2 EKD. This CDR3 is 15 amino acids long. The CDR3 here is CACDTWGILTAQLFF. The CDR3 DNA is TGTGCCTGTGACACCTGGGGAATTTTGACAGCACAACTCTTCTTT.

This clone was detected a few times. The chain combines TRDV1 with TRDJ2; 10 bases match TRDD3. The CDR3 consists of 17 residues. The germline V gene encodes CDR1 TSWWSYY and CDR2 QGS. V shed 2 bases and J 0 bases; nucleotides not matched to a gene: 3. CDR3 loop: CALGERGIRALTAQLFF. CDR3 DNA: TGTGCTCTTGGGGAAAGGGGGATACGGGCTTTGACAGCACAACTCTTCTTT.

This clone rates as medium-sized (0.01 to 0.1%). The chain links TRDV1 to TRDJ1; 12 bases map to TRDD3. The J segment lost 4 bases and the V segment lost 0 bases, leaving 21 bases of the junction unmatched. The germline V gene has CDR1 TSWWSYY and CDR2 QGS. The CDR3 length is 22 residues. CDR3 DNA: TGTGCTCTTGGGGAACTAACCCCGCGTTCCCGCTACTGGGGGATACTTTACGATAAACTCATCTTT. Protein product: CALGELTPRSRYWGILYDKLIF.

This clone appeared a few times. This sequence joins TRDV1 and TRDJ1; 7 positions match TRDD3. The CDR3 contains 15 residues. Germline lookup yields CDR1 TSWWSYY and CDR2 QGS. Unmatched junction bases numbered 6, after V lost 4 bases and J lost 1 base. The CDR3 protein is CALGALGGSTDKLIF. The CDR3 coding sequence is TGTGCTCTTGGGGCACTCGGGGGATCCACCGATAAACTCATCTTT.

As regards this clone: A read error is possible here, since a much larger clone lies one base away. The V and J genes are TRDV3 and TRDJ1, with TRDD2 as a possible D gene (6 bases). The CDR3 is 13 residues long. Germline CDR1 TVYSNPD, CDR2 GDNSRS (reference sequence). V gave up 3 bases and J gave up 4 bases, with 15 bases separating them. CDR3 nucleotide sequence: TGTGCCTTCGGCCTTCCCGTGGACGATAAACTCATCTTT. This translates into CAFGLPVDDKLIF.

This clone was seen only a few times. This may be a read error: a much more frequent sequence differs by one nucleotide. This sample includes further DNA sequences coding for the same CDR3. The gene calls are TRDV2 and TRDJ3; 11 bases match TRDD3. The germline V gene encodes CDR1 GEAIGNYY and CDR2 EKD. The CDR3 is 22 amino acids. The CDR3 DNA sequence: TGCGCCTGTGACACCCCCGTACTGGGGGATATCAGTGGCTCCTGGGACACCCGACAGATGTTTTTC. It is translated as CACDTPVLGDISGSWDTRQMFF.

This clone was seen more than once but under ten times. This chain joins TRDV1 and TRDJ1; 9 positions agree with TRDD2. V shed 5 bases and J 2 bases; nucleotides not matched to a gene: 21. From germline, CDR1 is TSWWSYY and CDR2 QGS. The CDR3 runs to 20 residues. CDR3 DNA: TGTGCTCTTGGGTCCCCTTCCTACCGCGGGATAAAATTGGGGACCGATAAACTCATCTTT. This translates into CALGSPSYRGIKLGTDKLIF.

This clone occurred a few times. The V call is TRDV3, the J call TRDJ3; D ambiguous. Trimming removed 2 bases from V and 0 bases from J, with 8 bases in between. The CDR3 covers 15 residues. Per the germline V gene, CDR1 is TVYSNPD and CDR2 is GDNSRS (reference sequence). CDR3 sequence: CAFAASSWDTRQMFF. CDR3 bases: TGTGCCTTTGCTGCTAGCTCCTGGGACACCCGACAGATGTTTTTC.

This clone is classed as medium-sized. The rearrangement links TRDV2 to TRDJ1, with 9 bases matching TRDD3. Germline lookup yields CDR1 GEAIGNYY and CDR2 EKD. Trimming took 0 bases from V and 0 from J; bases not matched to a gene: 10. This CDR3 is 18 amino acids long. CDR3 sequence: CACDTPSTGGLNTDKLIF. CDR3 bases: TGTGCCTGTGACACCCCCTCGACTGGGGGACTTAACACCGATAAACTCATCTTT.